Below, 32 T cell receptor beta chains from the same sample are listed, as sequenced in a study of CD8 T cells in Susac syndrome. Random hexamers served to reverse transcribe roughly 0.5 to 1 ug RNA. TCRdb reanalysed the immunoSEQ multiplex PCR reads using MiXCR and keeps one entry per CDR3 protein. The data show some 300,000 distinct CDR3 sequences, over 75% seen once. Sequenced sample: CD8+ T cells from PBMCs. These receptors came from a human donor with multiple sclerosis.

The CDR3 coding sequence is TGTGCCATCAGTGAGGAGACAGGAGAAGAGACCCAGTACTTC. Translation gives CAISEETGEETQYF. V and J are TRBV10-3 and TRBJ2-5; the D gene is possibly TRBD1 (6 bases). Germline loops: CDR1 ENHRY, CDR2 SYGVKD. There are 14 residues in the CDR3. Deletions cut 2 bases from V and 3 bases from J, with 10 bases between.

The V gene is TRBV27, the J gene TRBJ2-7, with D tentatively TRBD1 or TRBD2 (5 bases each). This CDR3 is 14 amino acids long. V lost 8 bases, J lost 2 bases, and 16 bases lay in between. The germline gives CDR1 MNHEY, CDR2 SMNVEV (reference sequence). CDR3 amino acids: CASVNLGVPYEQYF. The DNA for the CDR3 is TGTGCCAGCGTTAACCTGGGGGTCCCCTACGAGCAGTACTTC.

V usage is TRBV5-5 and J usage is TRBJ1-3; D unresolved. The germline CDR1 and CDR2 sequences are SGHKS and YYEKEE (reference sequence). V lost 4 bases to trimming and J lost 2 bases, with 10 bases between them. The CDR3 is made up of 14 amino acids. The CDR3 DNA reads as TGTGCCAGCAGCGAAGGGCGGACTGGAAACACCATATATTTT. Translating it yields CASSEGRTGNTIYF.

The CDR3 DNA sequence: TGCGCCAGCAGCTTGGACAGCTTCTCCTACAATGAGCAGTTCTTC. The encoded protein is CASSLDSFSYNEQFF. The J gene is TRBJ2-1, the V gene TRBV5-1; D unclear. The germline CDR1 and CDR2 sequences are SGHRS and YFSETQ. This CDR3 contains 15 residues. Trimming shortened V by 0 bases and J by 0 bases, and 7 bases separated the two germline ends.

The chain couples TRBV29-1 to TRBJ2-7; 7 positions agree with TRBD2. The germline V gene has CDR1 SQVTM and CDR2 ANQGSEA. This CDR3 has 13 amino acids. The trim removed 4 bases at V and 2 bases at J, leaving 5 bases unmatched. CDR3 loop: CSVGWAGAYEQYF. The CDR3 region has the DNA TGCAGCGTTGGTTGGGCGGGGGCCTACGAGCAGTACTTC.

This chain links TRBV5-4 with TRBJ2-1; D remains unclear. This CDR3 comprises 12 residues. Germline V lookup: CDR1 SGHNT, CDR2 YYREEE (reference sequence). V was pared by 4 bases and J by 7 bases, with 9 bases between. Here the CDR3 DNA reads TGTGCCAGCAGCCCGAGCTGGAATGAGCAGTTCTTC. Translated, it gives CASSPSWNEQFF.

The chain has TRBV4-3 and TRBJ2-1; 7 bases are a match to TRBD1. J lost 7 bases, V lost 0 bases, and 6 bases had no gene match. This CDR3 has 15 amino acids. The germline V gene encodes CDR1 LGHNA and CDR2 YSLEER. The CDR3 protein is CASSQDGTEGNEQFF. Here the CDR3 DNA reads TGCGCCAGCAGCCAAGATGGGACAGAAGGGAATGAGCAGTTCTTC.

The gene calls are TRBV27 and TRBJ2-1; possible D gene TRBD2, 6 bases. CDR1 and CDR2 from the germline V gene are MNHEY and SMNVEV (reference sequence). Trimming removed 3 bases from V and 3 bases from J, with 12 bases in between. The CDR3 extends over 15 amino acids. DNA for the CDR3: TGTGCCAGCAGTTTGCGGCGGGACCACTACAATGAGCAGTTCTTC. Translation gives CASSLRRDHYNEQFF.

V usage is TRBV30 and J usage is TRBJ2-5; 7 bases line up with TRBD1. J was trimmed by 5 bases and V by 4 bases; bases with no gene match: 10. In germline, CDR1 is GTSNPN, CDR2 SVGIG (reference sequence). The CDR3 runs to 14 residues. CDR3 in amino acids: CAWNPEGAWETQYF. The CDR3 coding sequence is TGTGCCTGGAACCCCGAGGGGGCATGGGAGACCCAGTACTTC.

The gene calls are TRBV19 and TRBJ2-7, with TRBD2 as a possible D gene (5 bases). Germline V lookup: CDR1 LNHDA, CDR2 SQIVND (reference sequence). Trimming shortened V by 5 bases and J by 5 bases, and 10 bases separated the two germline ends. The CDR3 is 12 residues long. The CDR3 sequence is CASSARGHEQYF. For the CDR3, the DNA is TGTGCCAGTAGTGCCCGGGGTCACGAGCAGTACTTC.

V is TRBV30 and J is TRBJ1-1; D unresolved. Trimming pared 4 bases from V and 1 base from J, leaving 13 bases between. The germline V gene encodes CDR1 GTSNPN and CDR2 SVGIG (reference sequence). The CDR3 runs to 14 residues. CDR3 protein: CAWMNSFGNTEAFF. In DNA form, the CDR3 reads TGTGCCTGGATGAACAGTTTTGGGAACACTGAAGCTTTCTTT.

The V gene is TRBV7-6, the J gene TRBJ2-7; D unclear. The CDR3 has 16 amino acids. From germline, CDR1 is SGHVS and CDR2 FNYEAQ. Deletions cut 5 bases from V and 0 bases from J, with 17 bases between. In DNA form, the CDR3 reads TGTGCCAGCAGCCATATGGGAATTAGGAGCTCCTACGAGCAGTACTTC. It yields the protein CASSHMGIRSSYEQYF.

This rearrangement joins TRBV19 to TRBJ2-5; D remains ambiguous. There are 13 residues in the CDR3. V was cut by 5 bases and J by 5 bases, with 12 bases left in between. Germline V gene sequence: CDR1 LNHDA, CDR2 SQIVND (reference sequence). In nucleotides, the CDR3 is TGTGCCAGTAGTCCCACACCGATTGAGACCCAGTACTTC. Translation gives CASSPTPIETQYF.

This chain links TRBV19 with TRBJ2-7; 12 nucleotides match TRBD1. This CDR3 contains 15 residues. Germline lookup yields CDR1 LNHDA and CDR2 SQIVND (reference sequence). V dropped 5 bases and J dropped 4; count of bases not matched to a gene: 6. DNA for the CDR3: TGTGCCAGTAGTGTGGGACAGGGGGCGATGTACGAGCAGTACTTC. This codes for CASSVGQGAMYEQYF.

The J gene is TRBJ2-7, the V gene TRBV4-1; D remains unclear. The CDR3 runs 12 residues. Germline V CDR1 and CDR2: MGHRA, YSYEKL. V was trimmed by 4 bases and J by 6 bases, leaving 10 bases between them. The CDR3 is CASSPAGTEQYF. Here the CDR3 DNA reads TGCGCCAGCAGCCCGGCAGGCACCGAGCAGTACTTC.

There are a few counts of this clonotype. The chain joins TRBV29-1 to TRBJ1-1; no clear D gene. V was pared by 5 bases and J by 0 bases, with 10 bases between. There are 13 residues in the CDR3. Germline CDR1 and CDR2: SQVTM and ANQGSEA. The CDR3 loop is CSVLDGMNTEAFF. CDR3 DNA sequence: TGCAGCGTTCTCGACGGAATGAACACTGAAGCTTTCTTT.

The chain carries TRBV27 and TRBJ2-3; weak D call: TRBD2 (6 bases). Germline loops: CDR1 MNHEY, CDR2 SMNVEV (reference sequence). The CDR3 sequence is 14 residues long. V lost 2 bases and J lost 11, with 17 bases in between. CDR3 sequence: CASSLIPPSDWQYF. The CDR3 DNA reads as TGTGCCAGCAGTTTAATCCCCCCTAGCGACTGGCAGTATTTT.

The V gene is TRBV28, the J gene TRBJ2-7; perhaps TRBD1 as D (5 bases). Germline V gives CDR1 MDHEN, CDR2 SYDVKM. With 7 bases removed from V and 3 bases from J, the gap between germline ends came to 28 bases. This CDR3 is 18 amino acids long. The CDR3 coding sequence is TGTGCCAGCAACTCATTCATGCGCGCAGGGTTGGTAAACTACGAGCAGTACTTC. Residues: CASNSFMRAGLVNYEQYF.

This clonotype was detected only once. The chain employs TRBV9 and TRBJ1-2, with 9 nucleotides matching TRBD1. Germline V gene lookup returns CDR1 SGDLS and CDR2 YYNGEE. Trimming at V came to 3 bases and at J to 8 bases, leaving 5 bases not matched to a gene. The CDR3 is 13 residues long. CDR3 in DNA: TGTGCCAGCAGCGGAGCCGGGACAGGGGGCTACACCTTC. Translation: CASSGAGTGGYTF.

This chain joins TRBV6-1 and TRBJ2-7, with a tentative D call TRBD1 (7 bases). Germline V gene lookup returns CDR1 MNHNS and CDR2 SASEGT. The CDR3 is 14 amino acids. V dropped 5 bases and J dropped 3 bases, with 14 bases sitting between them. CDR3 protein: CASSYAGQSYEQYF. The CDR3 DNA is TGTGCCAGCAGTTATGCGGGACAGAGCTACGAGCAGTACTTC.

This chain connects TRBV6-5 to TRBJ2-7, with 9 bases aligning to TRBD2. Per the germline V gene, CDR1 is MNHEY and CDR2 is SVGAGI. The CDR3 is 15 amino acids. V lost 0 bases to trimming and J lost 2 bases; unmatched junction nucleotides: 2. The CDR3 nucleotides are TGTGCCAGCAGTTACTCCCTAGCGGGAACCTACGAGCAGTACTTC. This translates into CASSYSLAGTYEQYF.

The chain is built from TRBV5-1 and TRBJ1-2; 10 bases line up with TRBD1. The CDR3 covers 15 residues. Trimming cost V 0 bases and J 6 bases; bases outside gene matches: 5. Germline CDR1 is SGHRS and CDR2 is YFSETQ. The chain's CDR3 is CASSLDGTGENGYTF. The CDR3 DNA follows: TGCGCCAGCAGCTTGGATGGGACAGGGGAGAATGGCTACACCTTC.

The chain employs TRBV7-6 and TRBJ1-2, with D possibly TRBD1 on 6 matching bases. The CDR3 spans 14 residues. Germline V gene data show CDR1 as SGHVS and CDR2 as FNYEAQ. With 6 bases removed from V and 1 base from J, the gap between germline ends came to 12 bases. The CDR3 sequence is CASSHPGDNYGYTF. CDR3 sequence (DNA): TGTGCCAGCAGTCATCCAGGGGATAACTATGGCTACACCTTC.

This rearrangement joins TRBV13 to TRBJ2-1; unclear D gene. CDR3 length: 15 amino acids. Germline loops: CDR1 PRHDT, CDR2 FYEKMQ (reference sequence). The V end lost 4 bases, the J end lost 5 bases, and 15 bases lay between the germline ends. The chain's CDR3 is CASSSGPPPHNEQFF. In nucleotides, the CDR3 is TGTGCCAGCAGCTCCGGTCCCCCACCTCACAATGAGCAGTTCTTC.

The chain recombines TRBV9 with TRBJ2-3; TRBD2 aligns across 9 bases. CDR3 size: 15 residues. The germline V gene has CDR1 SGDLS and CDR2 YYNGEE. The V and J ends lost 3 bases and 1 base, in that order; junction bases with no gene match: 3. CDR3 region: CASSDSGSGTDTQYF. CDR3 nucleotides: TGTGCCAGCAGCGATAGCGGGAGTGGCACAGATACGCAGTATTTT.

The V gene is TRBV27, the J gene TRBJ1-1; TRBD1 is a possible D gene (6 bases). The CDR3 totals 13 residues. V was shortened by 6 bases and J by 4 bases, with 12 bases between the two germline ends. Germline V gives CDR1 MNHEY, CDR2 SMNVEV (reference sequence). This CDR3 reads CASRETGPTEAFF. Here the CDR3 DNA reads TGTGCCAGCAGAGAAACAGGGCCCACTGAAGCTTTCTTT.

V is TRBV6-5 and J is TRBJ1-2; D is uncertain. Per the germline V gene, CDR1 is MNHEY and CDR2 is SVGAGI. The CDR3 is made up of 13 amino acids. V was cut by 6 bases and J by 2 bases, with 10 bases left in between. The CDR3 loop is CASSLLWNYGYTF. CDR3 in DNA: TGTGCCAGCAGCCTTCTCTGGAACTATGGCTACACCTTC.

The genes are TRBV3-1 and TRBJ2-1; 11 nucleotides align to TRBD2. Per the germline V gene, CDR1 is LGHDT and CDR2 is YNNKEL (reference sequence). J lost 6 bases, V lost 4 bases, and 8 bases had no gene match. The CDR3 sequence is 16 residues long. Here the CDR3 reads CASSPELAGGVNEQFF. CDR3 DNA: TGTGCCAGCAGCCCCGAGCTAGCGGGAGGTGTCAATGAGCAGTTCTTC.

Turning to this clonotype: The junction does not match germline at one end; this may be a read error. This sequence joins TRBV13 and TRBJ2-3; 12 positions agree with TRBD2. The CDR3 is 17 residues long. CDR1 and CDR2 from the germline V gene are PRHDT and FYEKMQ (reference sequence). The CDR3 sequence: CTSSSLTTSGSGDTQYF. The DNA of the CDR3 is TGTACCAGCAGCTCCCTTACGACTAGCGGGAGTGGAGATACGCAGTATTTT.

This chain links TRBV11-2 with TRBJ1-1; D unclear. Germline lookup yields CDR1 SGHAT and CDR2 FQNNGV. The V and J ends lost 3 bases and 1 base respectively, with 12 bases between them. This CDR3 has 15 residues. The DNA of the CDR3 is TGTGCCAGCAGCTTTACAGCCGTCAGGAACACTGAAGCTTTCTTT. It codes for CASSFTAVRNTEAFF.

The chain joins TRBV4-3 to TRBJ2-1, with 15 nucleotides matching TRBD2. This CDR3 has 15 amino acids. From germline, CDR1 is LGHNA and CDR2 YSLEER. V dropped 4 bases and J dropped 9; count of bases not matched to a gene: 4. The DNA of the CDR3 is TGCGCCAGCAGCCTTGGGACTAGCGGGAGGTTTGAGCAGTTCTTC. Translating gives CASSLGTSGRFEQFF.

V is TRBV20-1 and J is TRBJ2-7; either TRBD1 or TRBD2 may supply D (5 bases each). This CDR3 comprises 14 residues. V dropped 4 bases and J dropped 2 bases, with 15 bases sitting between them. Germline values: CDR1 DFQATT, CDR2 SNEGSKA (reference sequence). The CDR3 region is CSAIGTEGPYEQYF. The CDR3 DNA reads as TGCAGTGCTATAGGGACCGAAGGGCCCTACGAGCAGTACTTC.